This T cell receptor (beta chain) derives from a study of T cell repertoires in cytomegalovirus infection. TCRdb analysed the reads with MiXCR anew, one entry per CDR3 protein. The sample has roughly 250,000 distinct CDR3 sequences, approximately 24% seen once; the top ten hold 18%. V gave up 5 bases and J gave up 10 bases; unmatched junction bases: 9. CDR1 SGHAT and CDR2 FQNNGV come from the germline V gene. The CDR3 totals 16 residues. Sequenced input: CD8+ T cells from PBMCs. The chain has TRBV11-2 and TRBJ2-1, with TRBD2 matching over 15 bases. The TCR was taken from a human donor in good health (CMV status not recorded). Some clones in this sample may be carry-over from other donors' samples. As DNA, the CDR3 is TGTGCCAGCAGCCCCCGGACTAGCGGGGGGGCGGTAGAGCAGTTCTTC. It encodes CASSPRTSGGAVEQFF.